This entry describes one T cell receptor (beta chain). The sample belongs to a study of blood T cell repertoires in COVID-19. TCRdb keeps only in-frame clones here, not all; method: immunoSEQ multiplex PCR. This sample has a few hundred thousand clones, with roughly 88% found just once. The origin of this receptor is a woman in her fifties or sixties with COVID-19, enrolled during active disease. Sequencing was performed on peripheral blood.

CDR3 nucleotides: TGTGCCAGCAGCTTCGGGGGGGCGGGCACCGGGGAGCTGTTTTTT. This encodes CASSFGGAGTGELFF. V and J are TRBV7-2 and TRBJ2-2; 8 bases are a match to TRBD2. V lost 3 bases, J lost 4 bases, and 4 bases stayed unmatched. This CDR3 contains 15 residues. The germline V gene encodes CDR1 SGHTA and CDR2 FQGNSA.